This T cell receptor (beta chain) was recorded in a study of human T cells and chemical hapten exposure. CDR1 SQVTM and CDR2 ANQGSEA come from the germline V gene. Between the trimmed V and J ends, which lost 7 bases and 5 bases, there was a span of 14 bases. CDR3 length equals 13 residues. Broader study findings: Versus controls, expanded TCRs had significantly more large CDR3 similarity clusters.

This clonotype came up a few times. Its antigen is currently unknown. The time point: pre-sensitization, week 0. The treatment was: therapeutic diphenylcyclopropenone sensitization with weekly scalp DPC. During construction of the library, unique molecular identifiers were attached to individual cDNA molecules for quantitative, reproducible TCR counting. A single record per CDR3 protein comes from TCRdb applying MiXCR to the RACE reads. There are 95,000 to 150,000 distinct CDR3 sequences in the sample; approximately 13% occur only once, and 2.8% lies in the top ten. The source was whole blood, collected in connection with sensitization to the hapten diphenylcyclopropenone (DPC). The origin of this receptor is a woman younger than 35 with alopecia areata. Some clones in this sample may be carry-over from other donors' samples. The chain recombines TRBV29-1 with TRBJ2-2; a possible D gene is TRBD1 (7 bases). The CDR3 loop reads CSGRDSLTGELFF. The CDR3 DNA reads as TGCAGCGGGCGGGACAGCTTGACCGGGGAGCTGTTTTTT.